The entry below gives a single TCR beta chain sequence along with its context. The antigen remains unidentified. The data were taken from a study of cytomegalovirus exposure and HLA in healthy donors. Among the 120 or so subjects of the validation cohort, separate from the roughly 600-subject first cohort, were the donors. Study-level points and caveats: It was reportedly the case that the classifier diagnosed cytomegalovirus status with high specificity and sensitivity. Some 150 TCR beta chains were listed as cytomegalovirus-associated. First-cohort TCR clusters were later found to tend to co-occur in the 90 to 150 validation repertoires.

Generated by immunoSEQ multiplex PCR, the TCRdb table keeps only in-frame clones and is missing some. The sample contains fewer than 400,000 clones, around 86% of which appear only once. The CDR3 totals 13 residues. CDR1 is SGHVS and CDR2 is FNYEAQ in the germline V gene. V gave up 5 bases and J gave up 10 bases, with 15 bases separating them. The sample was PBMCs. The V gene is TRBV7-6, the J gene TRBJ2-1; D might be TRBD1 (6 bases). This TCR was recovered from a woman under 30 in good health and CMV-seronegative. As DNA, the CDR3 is TGTGCCAGCAGCCATCCAGGGACAAAGGAGCAGTTCTTC. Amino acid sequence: CASSHPGTKEQFF. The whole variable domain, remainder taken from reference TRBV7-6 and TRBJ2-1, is GAGVSQSPRYKVTKRGQDVALRCDPISGHVSLYWYRQALGQGPEFLTYFNYEAQQDKSGLPNDRFSAERPEGSISTLTIQRTEQRDSAMYRCASSHPGTKEQFFGPGTRLTVL.